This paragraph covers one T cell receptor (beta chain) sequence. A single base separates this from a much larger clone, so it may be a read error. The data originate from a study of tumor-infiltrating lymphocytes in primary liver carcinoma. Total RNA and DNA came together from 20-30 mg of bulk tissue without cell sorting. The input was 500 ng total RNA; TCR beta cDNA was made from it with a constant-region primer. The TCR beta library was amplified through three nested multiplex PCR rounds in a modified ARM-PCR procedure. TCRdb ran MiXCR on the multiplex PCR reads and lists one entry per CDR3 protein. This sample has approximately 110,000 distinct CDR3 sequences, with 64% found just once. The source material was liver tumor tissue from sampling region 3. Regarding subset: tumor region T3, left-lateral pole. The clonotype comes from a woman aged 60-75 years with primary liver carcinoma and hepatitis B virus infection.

DNA for the CDR3: TGTGCCAGCAGCCGGAGGGGGAACACTGGAGCTTTCTTT. Residues: CASSRRGNTGAFF. The J gene is TRBJ1-1, the V gene TRBV4-2, with D perhaps matching TRBD1 (6 bases). The germline V gene has CDR1 LGHNA and CDR2 YNFKEQ. This CDR3 spans 13 amino acids.